The rows below give T cell receptor beta chains drawn from one sample of a study of blood T cell repertoires in COVID-19. Data came from immunoSEQ multiplex PCR; TCRdb stores just in-frame clones and leaves some out. The sample consists of 35,000 or so clones, about 81% of them appearing once. Sequencing was performed on peripheral blood. Receptors were obtained from a human donor in a cohort sampled during active or convalescent COVID-19. The donor label of this sample is uncertain. Both conserved end residues are part of each CDR3. Each record gives: CDR3 length, clone size, V gene, D gene, J gene, CDR3 protein, CDR3 DNA. The D gene is left open where the match is weak. Clone size is not always given. Where it is, it says once, few, many or a class for expanded clones.

cdr3_length: 11; clone_size: .; v_call: TRBV25-1; d_call: .; j_call: TRBJ2-5; cdr3_aa: CASRTFGTQYF; cdr3_nt: TGTGCCAGCAGGACTTTCGGGACCCAGTACTTC
cdr3_length: 15; clone_size: .; v_call: TRBV19; d_call: TRBD2; j_call: TRBJ2-1; cdr3_aa: CASSISGLPWNEQFF; cdr3_nt: TGTGCCAGTAGTATCTCGGGACTACCCTGGAATGAGCAGTTCTTC
cdr3_length: 15; clone_size: .; v_call: TRBV5-8; d_call: TRBD2; j_call: TRBJ2-5; cdr3_aa: CASSLAGGRGETQYF; cdr3_nt: TGTGCCAGCAGCTTGGCCGGCGGGAGGGGAGAGACCCAGTACTTC
cdr3_length: 17; clone_size: .; v_call: TRBV2; d_call: TRBD2; j_call: TRBJ2-1; cdr3_aa: CASRLELAPVGYNEQFF; cdr3_nt: TGTGCCAGCAGACTAGAACTAGCGCCGGTGGGCTACAATGAGCAGTTCTTC
cdr3_length: 18; clone_size: .; v_call: TRBV5-4; d_call: TRBD2; j_call: TRBJ2-7; cdr3_aa: CASSLGDGVAGVSHEQYF; cdr3_nt: TGTGCCAGCAGCTTGGGGGATGGGGTAGCGGGAGTTAGTCACGAGCAGTACTTC
cdr3_length: 12; clone_size: .; v_call: TRBV28; d_call: .; j_call: TRBJ1-5; cdr3_aa: CASLSSNQPQHF; cdr3_nt: TGTGCCAGCCTTAGTAGCAATCAGCCCCAGCATTTT
cdr3_length: 13; clone_size: .; v_call: TRBV2; d_call: .; j_call: TRBJ2-2; cdr3_aa: CASKVVRTGELFF; cdr3_nt: TGTGCCAGCAAAGTAGTTCGGACCGGGGAGCTGTTTTTT
cdr3_length: 16; clone_size: .; v_call: TRBV6-1; d_call: .; j_call: TRBJ2-7; cdr3_aa: CASSARWQGPQGEQYF; cdr3_nt: TGTGCCAGCAGTGCAAGGTGGCAGGGTCCGCAAGGGGAGCAGTACTTC
cdr3_length: 15; clone_size: .; v_call: TRBV4-1; d_call: TRBD1; j_call: TRBJ1-5; cdr3_aa: CASSHGQGSNQPQHF; cdr3_nt: TGCGCCAGCAGCCACGGACAGGGAAGCAATCAGCCCCAGCATTTT
cdr3_length: 17; clone_size: few; v_call: TRBV7-2; d_call: TRBD2; j_call: TRBJ2-5; cdr3_aa: CASSPLAGVRMGETQYF; cdr3_nt: TGTGCCAGCAGCCCGTTAGCGGGAGTGCGGATGGGGGAGACCCAGTACTTC
cdr3_length: 13; clone_size: once; v_call: TRBV5-6; d_call: .; j_call: TRBJ2-3; cdr3_aa: CASSSTFTDTQYF; cdr3_nt: TGTGCCAGCAGCTCTACTTTCACAGATACGCAGTATTTT
cdr3_length: 12; clone_size: once; v_call: TRBV4-2; d_call: .; j_call: TRBJ1-2; cdr3_aa: CASSPDSYGYTF; cdr3_nt: TGTGCCAGCAGCCCCGACAGCTATGGCTACACCTTC
cdr3_length: 15; clone_size: .; v_call: TRBV3-1/TRBV3-2; d_call: TRBD2; j_call: TRBJ2-1; cdr3_aa: CASSQGGRAGNEQFF; cdr3_nt: TGTGCCAGCAGCCAAGGCGGGAGGGCCGGGAATGAGCAGTTCTTC
cdr3_length: 16; clone_size: .; v_call: TRBV29-1; d_call: TRBD1; j_call: TRBJ1-1; cdr3_aa: CSVASTLDRGWAEAFF; cdr3_nt: TGCAGCGTTGCTTCAACCTTGGACAGGGGATGGGCTGAAGCTTTCTTT
cdr3_length: 16; clone_size: .; v_call: TRBV7-2; d_call: .; j_call: TRBJ1-3; cdr3_aa: CASSSSGPQVGNTIYF; cdr3_nt: TGTGCCAGCAGCTCGTCCGGTCCTCAGGTTGGAAACACCATATATTTT
cdr3_length: 13; clone_size: .; v_call: TRBV14; d_call: .; j_call: TRBJ2-2; cdr3_aa: CASSRQYTGELFF; cdr3_nt: TGTGCCAGCAGCCGACAGTATACCGGGGAGCTGTTTTTT
cdr3_length: 16; clone_size: .; v_call: TRBV11-2; d_call: TRBD2; j_call: TRBJ2-2; cdr3_aa: CASSWTSGQNTGELFF; cdr3_nt: TGTGCCAGCAGCTGGACTAGCGGGCAGAACACCGGGGAGCTGTTTTTT
cdr3_length: 15; clone_size: few; v_call: TRBV19; d_call: .; j_call: TRBJ1-4; cdr3_aa: CASSPTYTTNEKLFF; cdr3_nt: TGTGCCAGTAGTCCTACCTATACAACTAATGAAAAACTGTTTTTT
cdr3_length: 14; clone_size: .; v_call: TRBV18; d_call: TRBD1; j_call: TRBJ2-2; cdr3_aa: CASSGQGRAGELFF; cdr3_nt: TGTGCCAGCTCGGGACAGGGAAGGGCCGGGGAGCTGTTTTTT
cdr3_length: 16; clone_size: .; v_call: TRBV7-9; d_call: .; j_call: TRBJ2-7; cdr3_aa: CASSFLRGNQLNEQYF; cdr3_nt: TGTGCCAGCAGCTTCCTTCGGGGAAATCAGCTCAACGAGCAGTACTTC
cdr3_length: 15; clone_size: .; v_call: TRBV5-1; d_call: .; j_call: TRBJ2-1; cdr3_aa: CASSLGLVLYNEQFF; cdr3_nt: TGCGCCAGCAGCTTGGGGCTAGTCCTCTACAATGAGCAGTTCTTC
cdr3_length: 14; clone_size: .; v_call: TRBV5-1; d_call: .; j_call: TRBJ1-1; cdr3_aa: CASSFDQVNTEAFF; cdr3_nt: TGCGCCAGCAGCTTTGATCAGGTGAACACTGAAGCTTTCTTT
cdr3_length: 12; clone_size: once; v_call: TRBV7-2; d_call: TRBD2; j_call: TRBJ2-1; cdr3_aa: CASSARLAGLFF; cdr3_nt: TGTGCCAGCAGCGCGAGACTAGCGGGACTGTTCTTC
cdr3_length: 13; clone_size: .; v_call: TRBV6-5; d_call: TRBD1; j_call: TRBJ2-7; cdr3_aa: CASSWTGGDEQYF; cdr3_nt: TGTGCCAGCAGCTGGACAGGTGGGGACGAGCAGTACTTC
cdr3_length: 13; clone_size: .; v_call: TRBV30; d_call: .; j_call: TRBJ1-2; cdr3_aa: CAWSVPGLHGYTF; cdr3_nt: TGTGCCTGGAGTGTACCGGGGTTACATGGCTACACCTTC
cdr3_length: 14; clone_size: .; v_call: TRBV18; d_call: TRBD1; j_call: TRBJ2-1; cdr3_aa: CASSPGTGRNEQFF; cdr3_nt: TGTGCCAGCTCACCGGGGACAGGGAGAAATGAGCAGTTCTTC
cdr3_length: 13; clone_size: .; v_call: TRBV3-1/TRBV3-2; d_call: TRBD1; j_call: TRBJ2-7; cdr3_aa: CASSKTGIYEQYF; cdr3_nt: TGTGCCAGCAGCAAGACAGGGATCTACGAGCAGTACTTC
cdr3_length: 16; clone_size: .; v_call: TRBV4-3; d_call: TRBD2; j_call: TRBJ2-3; cdr3_aa: CASSQGSSGSGDTQYF; cdr3_nt: TGCGCCAGCAGCCAAGGTTCAAGCGGGAGTGGAGATACGCAGTATTTT
cdr3_length: 15; clone_size: .; v_call: TRBV11-3; d_call: .; j_call: TRBJ2-2; cdr3_aa: CASSPGVLNTGELFF; cdr3_nt: TGTGCCAGCAGCCCGGGAGTCCTGAACACCGGGGAGCTGTTTTTT
cdr3_length: 15; clone_size: .; v_call: TRBV7-2; d_call: TRBD2; j_call: TRBJ2-3; cdr3_aa: CASSLLVSGSDTQYF; cdr3_nt: TGTGCCAGCAGCTTATTGGTTAGCGGGAGTGATACGCAGTATTTT
cdr3_length: 14; clone_size: .; v_call: TRBV20-1; d_call: TRBD1; j_call: TRBJ1-2; cdr3_aa: CSASLARGQAGYTF; cdr3_nt: TGCAGTGCTAGTCTAGCCAGGGGGCAGGCTGGCTACACCTTC
cdr3_length: 14; clone_size: .; v_call: TRBV19; d_call: .; j_call: TRBJ2-5; cdr3_aa: CASSVSFRPVAQYF; cdr3_nt: TGTGCCAGTAGTGTGTCATTTCGCCCGGTAGCCCAGTACTTC
cdr3_length: 17; clone_size: .; v_call: TRBV30; d_call: .; j_call: TRBJ1-2; cdr3_aa: CAWRDQLRRGKFYGYTF; cdr3_nt: TGTGCCTGGAGGGATCAGCTCCGTAGGGGTAAATTCTATGGCTACACCTTC
cdr3_length: 15; clone_size: few; v_call: TRBV4-3; d_call: .; j_call: TRBJ2-2; cdr3_aa: CASSQSAGWAGELFF; cdr3_nt: TGCGCCAGCAGCCAGAGCGCAGGGTGGGCCGGGGAGCTGTTTTTT
cdr3_length: 11; clone_size: .; v_call: TRBV2; d_call: .; j_call: TRBJ1-4; cdr3_aa: CARRQNEKLFF; cdr3_nt: TGTGCCAGACGACAGAATGAAAAACTGTTTTTT
cdr3_length: 14; clone_size: once; v_call: TRBV9; d_call: TRBD1; j_call: TRBJ1-5; cdr3_aa: CASSSGGSHQPQHF; cdr3_nt: TGTGCCAGCAGCTCAGGGGGAAGCCATCAGCCCCAGCATTTT
cdr3_length: 15; clone_size: few; v_call: TRBV7-2; d_call: TRBD1; j_call: TRBJ2-7; cdr3_aa: CASSLRGTGSYEQYF; cdr3_nt: TGTGCCAGCAGCCTCCGCGGGACAGGGTCGTACGAGCAGTACTTC
cdr3_length: 15; clone_size: .; v_call: TRBV10-3; d_call: TRBD1; j_call: TRBJ2-7; cdr3_aa: CAISDRGQSSYEQYF; cdr3_nt: TGTGCCATCAGTGACAGGGGACAGTCCTCCTACGAGCAGTACTTC
cdr3_length: 12; clone_size: .; v_call: TRBV29-1; d_call: .; j_call: TRBJ1-2; cdr3_aa: CSVGGTVYGYTF; cdr3_nt: TGCAGCGTTGGCGGGACGGTTTATGGCTACACCTTC
cdr3_length: 14; clone_size: .; v_call: TRBV3-1/TRBV3-2; d_call: .; j_call: TRBJ2-5; cdr3_aa: CASSHRVAQETQYF; cdr3_nt: TGTGCCAGCAGCCACCGGGTCGCCCAAGAGACCCAGTACTTC
cdr3_length: 15; clone_size: .; v_call: TRBV7-8; d_call: .; j_call: TRBJ2-3; cdr3_aa: CASSFAGTSTDTQYF; cdr3_nt: TGTGCCAGCAGCTTCGCCGGGACTAGCACAGATACGCAGTATTTT
cdr3_length: 17; clone_size: .; v_call: TRBV4-1; d_call: .; j_call: TRBJ1-4; cdr3_aa: CASSPTGGMRTNEKLFF; cdr3_nt: TGCGCCAGCAGCCCGACAGGAGGTATGAGGACTAATGAAAAACTGTTTTTT
cdr3_length: 12; clone_size: .; v_call: TRBV18; d_call: .; j_call: TRBJ2-5; cdr3_aa: CASSRQEGTQYF; cdr3_nt: TGTGCCAGCTCACGTCAGGAAGGGACCCAGTACTTC
cdr3_length: 15; clone_size: .; v_call: TRBV27; d_call: TRBD2; j_call: TRBJ2-3; cdr3_aa: CASSLFVAGGHTQYF; cdr3_nt: TGTGCCAGCAGTTTATTTGTAGCGGGAGGCCATACGCAGTATTTT
cdr3_length: 13; clone_size: .; v_call: TRBV30; d_call: .; j_call: TRBJ1-5; cdr3_aa: CAWNRDTNQPQHF; cdr3_nt: TGTGCCTGGAACCGGGACACAAATCAGCCCCAGCATTTT
cdr3_length: 14; clone_size: .; v_call: TRBV5-1; d_call: .; j_call: TRBJ2-7; cdr3_aa: CASRWDFSSYEQYF; cdr3_nt: TGCGCCAGCAGATGGGACTTTAGTTCCTACGAGCAGTACTTC
cdr3_length: 16; clone_size: .; v_call: TRBV4-2; d_call: TRBD1; j_call: TRBJ2-5; cdr3_aa: CASSQQLQGGGETQYF; cdr3_nt: TGTGCCAGCAGCCAACAATTACAGGGGGGTGGAGAGACCCAGTACTTC
cdr3_length: 15; clone_size: .; v_call: TRBV27; d_call: TRBD2; j_call: TRBJ2-7; cdr3_aa: CASSSSGSFPYEQYF; cdr3_nt: TGTGCCAGCAGTTCCAGCGGGAGTTTCCCCTACGAGCAGTACTTC
cdr3_length: 18; clone_size: .; v_call: TRBV7-5; d_call: .; j_call: TRBJ1-5; cdr3_aa: CARSFPPADGGENQPQHF; cdr3_nt: TGTGCCAGAAGCTTCCCTCCAGCGGACGGGGGGGAAAATCAGCCCCAGCATTTT
cdr3_length: 14; clone_size: .; v_call: TRBV19; d_call: .; j_call: TRBJ1-2; cdr3_aa: CASSFPSSNYGYTF; cdr3_nt: TGTGCCAGTAGTTTCCCCTCGTCTAACTATGGCTACACCTTC
cdr3_length: 15; clone_size: .; v_call: TRBV6-5; d_call: .; j_call: TRBJ2-3; cdr3_aa: CASLGLGVSTDTQYF; cdr3_nt: TGTGCCAGCCTCGGGTTGGGAGTTAGCACAGATACGCAGTATTTT
cdr3_length: 15; clone_size: .; v_call: TRBV5-1; d_call: .; j_call: TRBJ1-3; cdr3_aa: CASSLEAGVGNTIYF; cdr3_nt: TGCGCCAGCAGCTTGGAGGCAGGGGTCGGAAACACCATATATTTT
cdr3_length: 18; clone_size: .; v_call: TRBV19; d_call: TRBD1; j_call: TRBJ1-1; cdr3_aa: CASSGTWDREGWNTEAFF; cdr3_nt: TGTGCCAGTAGTGGGACCTGGGACAGGGAGGGGTGGAACACTGAAGCTTTCTTT
cdr3_length: 16; clone_size: .; v_call: TRBV18; d_call: .; j_call: TRBJ1-2; cdr3_aa: CASSPGQGRVDYGYTF; cdr3_nt: TGTGCCAGCTCACCAGGTCAGGGCAGGGTGGACTATGGCTACACCTTC
cdr3_length: 15; clone_size: .; v_call: TRBV9; d_call: TRBD2; j_call: TRBJ2-7; cdr3_aa: CASSEGLAGGEEQYF; cdr3_nt: TGTGCCAGCAGCGAGGGACTAGCGGGAGGGGAAGAGCAGTACTTC